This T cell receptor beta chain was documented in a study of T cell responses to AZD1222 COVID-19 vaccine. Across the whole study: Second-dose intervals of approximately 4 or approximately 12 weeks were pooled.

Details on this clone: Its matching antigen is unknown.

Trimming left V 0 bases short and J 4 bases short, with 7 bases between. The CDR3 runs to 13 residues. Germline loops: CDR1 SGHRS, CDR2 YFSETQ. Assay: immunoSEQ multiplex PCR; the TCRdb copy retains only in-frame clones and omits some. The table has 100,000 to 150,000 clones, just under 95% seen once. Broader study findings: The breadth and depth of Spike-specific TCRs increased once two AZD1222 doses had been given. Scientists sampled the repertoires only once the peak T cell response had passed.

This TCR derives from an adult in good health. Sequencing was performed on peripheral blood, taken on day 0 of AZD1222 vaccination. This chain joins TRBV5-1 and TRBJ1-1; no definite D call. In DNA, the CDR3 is TGCGCCAGCAGCTTGGAGTTGGCCACTGAAGCTTTCTTT. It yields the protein CASSLELATEAFF.